These T cell receptor beta chains were read from a single sample in a study of early T cells in non-severe SARS-CoV-2 infection. In TCRdb, the 5' RACE reads were re-called with MiXCR into one record per CDR3 protein. This sample has tens of thousands of distinct CDR3 sequences, with less than 15% found just once. The sample consisted of whole blood. The receptor set was obtained from an adult who was a healthcare worker with PCR-confirmed SARS-CoV-2 infection or an uninfected control (not recorded which). CDR3s include the opening cysteine and the closing phenylalanine or tryptophan. The order of the fields is V gene, J gene, CDR3 protein.

TRBV2,TRBJ2-7,CASMGTTSSYEQYF
TRBV28,TRBJ2-7,CASSPPSLRGRTYEQYF
TRBV29-1,TRBJ2-3,CSVGWLAARTDTQYF
TRBV7-7,TRBJ2-5,CASSLRLAGAKQETQYF
TRBV11-2,TRBJ1-4,CASSLGGHGQNEKLFF
TRBV7-2,TRBJ2-5,CASSYSGRQETQYF
TRBV29-1,TRBJ2-5,CSVGSASGSQETQYF
TRBV27,TRBJ2-2,CASKWSTNTGELFF
TRBV7-2,TRBJ1-1,CASSLARGTEAFF
TRBV3-1,TRBJ1-2,CASSQAGDYGYTF
TRBV10-3,TRBJ1-1,CATAGGTEEAFF
TRBV29-1,TRBJ2-1,CSVEGSRYNEQFF
TRBV15,TRBJ2-5,CATSRDSGGGGETQYF
TRBV6-1,TRBJ1-1,CASRAGYDTEAFF
TRBV21-1,TRBJ2-1,CASTLLAGRYNEQFF
TRBV6-2/TRBV6-3,TRBJ2-1,CASSYSPIYNEQFF
TRBV7-3,TRBJ2-2,CASSLRGAPAGELFF
TRBV7-8,TRBJ2-7,CASSYRTNPSYEQYF
TRBV28,TRBJ2-1,CAGATSGSGSYNEQFF
TRBV20-1,TRBJ2-1,CSARDWDRVNEQFF
TRBV6-5,TRBJ2-2,CASSYRTGELFF
TRBV5-1,TRBJ2-1,CASSLSLQRYNEQFF
TRBV2,TRBJ2-3,CASTAAGSTDTQYF
TRBV9,TRBJ2-1,CASQDGYNEQFF
TRBV27,TRBJ2-1,CASSLSDEQFF
TRBV29-1,TRBJ1-1,CSVEKGGRTEAFF
TRBV7-9,TRBJ2-7,CASSLSAEQYF
TRBV6-5,TRBJ1-2,CASRWDVGGTSGYTF
TRBV4-3,TRBJ2-7,CASSQMLGTVQSYEQYF
TRBV29-1,TRBJ2-5,CGVEGQGWTQYF
TRBV4-1,TRBJ2-1,CASSQVSLLGEQFF
TRBV5-1,TRBJ2-7,CASSLAVQATYEQYF
TRBV6-1,TRBJ1-5,CASKSDGNSNQPQHF
TRBV12-2,TRBJ2-1,CASRLKASGLTYNEQFF
TRBV28,TRBJ2-7,CASSSRGEQYF
TRBV15,TRBJ2-7,CATSSRGDEQYF
TRBV7-9,TRBJ2-1,CASSPQTSGIEQFF
TRBV29-1,TRBJ2-7,CSVVGTGNYEQYF
TRBV7-7,TRBJ2-2,CASSLVAGVPGELFF
TRBV10-2,TRBJ2-7,CASRPDRGLYEQYF
TRBV24-1,TRBJ2-5,CATSDPRTSGRAETQYF
TRBV19,TRBJ2-7,CASNLRPGTNYEQYF
TRBV7-8,TRBJ1-2,CASSFKRVVRDGYTF
TRBV29-1,TRBJ2-5,CSVEGRSLGETQYF
TRBV5-8,TRBJ2-2,CASSSTLAGVLSGELFF
TRBV11-2,TRBJ1-2,CASSLDGSYGYTF
TRBV29-1,TRBJ2-3,CSVGDRVGTDTQYF
TRBV5-1,TRBJ1-1,CASSFDVNTEAFF
TRBV20-1,TRBJ2-1,CSAKIGGAYNEQFF
TRBV28,TRBJ1-5,CASSLLTENQPQHF
TRBV10-2,TRBJ2-7,CASSGLAGTYEQYF
TRBV5-1,TRBJ2-2,CASSVGDRDTGELFF
TRBV29-1,TRBJ2-3,CSADTGTDTQYF
TRBV6-1,TRBJ2-7,CASRSSSGGSSEQYF
TRBV28,TRBJ1-1,CASKETNTEAFF